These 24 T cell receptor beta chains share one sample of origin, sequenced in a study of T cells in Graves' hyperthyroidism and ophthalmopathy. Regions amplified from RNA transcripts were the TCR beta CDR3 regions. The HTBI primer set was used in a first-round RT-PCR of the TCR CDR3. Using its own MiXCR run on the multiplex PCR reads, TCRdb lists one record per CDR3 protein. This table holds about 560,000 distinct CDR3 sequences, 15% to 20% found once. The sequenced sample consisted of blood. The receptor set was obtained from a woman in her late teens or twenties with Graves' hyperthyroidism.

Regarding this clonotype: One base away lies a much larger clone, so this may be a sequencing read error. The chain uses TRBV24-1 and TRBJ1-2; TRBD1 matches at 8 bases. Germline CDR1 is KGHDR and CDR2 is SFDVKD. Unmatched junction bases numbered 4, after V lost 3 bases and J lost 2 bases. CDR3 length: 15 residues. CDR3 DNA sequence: TGTGCCACCAGTGATCCCCGGACAGGGAACTATGGCTACACCTTC. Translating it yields CATSDPRTGNYGYTF.

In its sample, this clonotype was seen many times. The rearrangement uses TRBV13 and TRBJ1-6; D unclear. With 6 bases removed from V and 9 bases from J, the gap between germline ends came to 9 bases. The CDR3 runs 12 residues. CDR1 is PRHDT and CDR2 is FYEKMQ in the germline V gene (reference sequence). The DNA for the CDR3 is TGTGCCAGCAGAAAGGGTGGTTCACCCCTCCACTTT. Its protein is CASRKGGSPLHF.

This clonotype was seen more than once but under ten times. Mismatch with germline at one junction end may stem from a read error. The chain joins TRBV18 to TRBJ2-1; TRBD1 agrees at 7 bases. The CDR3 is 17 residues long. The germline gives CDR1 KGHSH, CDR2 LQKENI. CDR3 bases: TGTGCCAGCTCATCACCCCGGGGACAGAGCTCCTACAATGAGCAGTTCTTC. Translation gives CASSSPRGQSSYNEQFF.

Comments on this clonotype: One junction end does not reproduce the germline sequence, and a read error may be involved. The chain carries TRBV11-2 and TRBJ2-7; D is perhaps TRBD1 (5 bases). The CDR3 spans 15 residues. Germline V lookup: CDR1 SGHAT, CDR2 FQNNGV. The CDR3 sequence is CASSQARQGVHEQYF. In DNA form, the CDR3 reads TGCGCCAGCAGCCAAGCGAGGCAGGGCGTCCACGAGCAGTACTTC.

Here the CDR3 reads CSARDFPTYEQYF. Here the CDR3 DNA reads TGCAGTGCTAGAGACTTCCCCACCTACGAGCAGTACTTC. This chain connects TRBV20-1 to TRBJ2-7; D gene unclear. Per the germline V gene, CDR1 is DFQATT and CDR2 is SNEGSKA (reference sequence). The CDR3 covers 13 residues. Trimming left V 0 bases short and J 2 bases short, with 8 bases between.

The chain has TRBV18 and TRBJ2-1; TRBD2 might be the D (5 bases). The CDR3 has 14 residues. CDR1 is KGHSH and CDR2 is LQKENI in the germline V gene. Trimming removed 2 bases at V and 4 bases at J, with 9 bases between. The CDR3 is CASSPDPGYNEQFF. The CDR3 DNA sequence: TGTGCCAGCTCACCAGATCCGGGATACAATGAGCAGTTCTTC.

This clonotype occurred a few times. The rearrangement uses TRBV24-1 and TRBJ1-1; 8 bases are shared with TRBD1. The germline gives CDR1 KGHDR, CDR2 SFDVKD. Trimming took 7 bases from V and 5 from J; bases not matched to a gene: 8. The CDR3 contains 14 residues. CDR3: CATRENRGGTEAFF. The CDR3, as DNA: TGTGCCACCAGGGAAAACAGGGGGGGGACTGAAGCTTTCTTT.

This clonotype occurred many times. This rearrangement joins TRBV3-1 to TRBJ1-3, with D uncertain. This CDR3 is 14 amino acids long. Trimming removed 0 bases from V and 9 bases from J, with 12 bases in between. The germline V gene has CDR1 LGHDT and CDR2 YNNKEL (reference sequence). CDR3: CASSQDQRAVTIYF. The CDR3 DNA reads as TGTGCCAGCAGCCAAGATCAACGTGCAGTCACCATATATTTT.

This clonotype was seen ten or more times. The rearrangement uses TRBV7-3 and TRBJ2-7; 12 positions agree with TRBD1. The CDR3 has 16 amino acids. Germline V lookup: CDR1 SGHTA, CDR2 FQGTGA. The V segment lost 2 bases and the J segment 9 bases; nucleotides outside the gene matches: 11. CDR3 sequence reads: CASSLDPGQGARGQYF. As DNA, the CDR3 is TGTGCCAGCAGCTTAGACCCGGGACAGGGGGCGCGAGGGCAGTACTTC.

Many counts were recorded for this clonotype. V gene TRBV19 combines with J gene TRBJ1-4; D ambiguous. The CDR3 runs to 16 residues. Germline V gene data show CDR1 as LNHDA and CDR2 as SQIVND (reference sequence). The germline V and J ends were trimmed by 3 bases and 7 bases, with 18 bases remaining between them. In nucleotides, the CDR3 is TGTGCCAGTAGTATTATCGGACGGACCGGCGGTGAAAAACTGTTTTTT. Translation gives CASSIIGRTGGEKLFF.

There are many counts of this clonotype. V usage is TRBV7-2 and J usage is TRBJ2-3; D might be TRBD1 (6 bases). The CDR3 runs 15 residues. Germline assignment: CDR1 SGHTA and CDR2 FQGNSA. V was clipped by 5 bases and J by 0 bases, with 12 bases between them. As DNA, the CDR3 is TGTGCCAGCAGCCTGGACAGCACTAGCACAGATACGCAGTATTTT. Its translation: CASSLDSTSTDTQYF.

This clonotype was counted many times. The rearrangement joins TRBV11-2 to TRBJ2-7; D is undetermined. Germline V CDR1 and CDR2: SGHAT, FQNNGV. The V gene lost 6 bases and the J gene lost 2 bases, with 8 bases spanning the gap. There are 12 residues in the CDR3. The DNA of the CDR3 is TGTGCCAGCAGATGGGCCACCTACGAGCAGTACTTC. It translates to CASRWATYEQYF.

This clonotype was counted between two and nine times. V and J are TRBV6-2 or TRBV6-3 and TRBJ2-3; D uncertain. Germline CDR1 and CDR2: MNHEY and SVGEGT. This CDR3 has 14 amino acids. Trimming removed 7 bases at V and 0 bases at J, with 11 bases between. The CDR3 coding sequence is TGTGCCAGCACTGAGCAGGTTAGCACAGATACGCAGTATTTT. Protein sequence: CASTEQVSTDTQYF.

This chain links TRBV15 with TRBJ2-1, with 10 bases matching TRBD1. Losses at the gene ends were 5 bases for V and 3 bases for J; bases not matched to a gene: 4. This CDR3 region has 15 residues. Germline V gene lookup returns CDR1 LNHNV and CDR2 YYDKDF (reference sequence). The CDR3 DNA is TGTGCCACCAGCGACCGGACAGGGGGCTACAATGAGCAGTTCTTC. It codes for CATSDRTGGYNEQFF.

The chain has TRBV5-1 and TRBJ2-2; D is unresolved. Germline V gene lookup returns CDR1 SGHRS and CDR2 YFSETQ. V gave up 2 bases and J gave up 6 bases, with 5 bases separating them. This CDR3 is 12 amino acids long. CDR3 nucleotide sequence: TGCGCCAGCAGCTTCCCAGCCGGGGAGCTGTTTTTT. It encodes CASSFPAGELFF.

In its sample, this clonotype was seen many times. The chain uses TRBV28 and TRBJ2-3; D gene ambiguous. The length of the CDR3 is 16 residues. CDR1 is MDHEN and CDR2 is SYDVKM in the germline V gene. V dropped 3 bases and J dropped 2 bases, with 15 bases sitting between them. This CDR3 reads CASSFGRGVFTDTQYF. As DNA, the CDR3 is TGTGCCAGCAGTTTCGGCAGAGGAGTTTTCACAGATACGCAGTATTTT.

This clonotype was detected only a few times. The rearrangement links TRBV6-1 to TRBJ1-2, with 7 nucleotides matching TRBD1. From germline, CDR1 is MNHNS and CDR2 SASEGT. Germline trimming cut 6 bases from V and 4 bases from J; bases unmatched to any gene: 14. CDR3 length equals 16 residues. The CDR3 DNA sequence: TGTGCCAGCAGGGGACAGTTCCCCAATAGGGGCTATGGCTACACCTTC. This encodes CASRGQFPNRGYGYTF.

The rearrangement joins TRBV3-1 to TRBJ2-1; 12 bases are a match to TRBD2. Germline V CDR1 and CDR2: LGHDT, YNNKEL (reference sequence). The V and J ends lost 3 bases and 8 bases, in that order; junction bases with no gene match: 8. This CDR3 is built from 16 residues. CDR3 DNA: TGTGCCAGCAGCCACTCTAGCGGGGGGGCCTTTTATGAGCAGTTCTTC. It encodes CASSHSSGGAFYEQFF.

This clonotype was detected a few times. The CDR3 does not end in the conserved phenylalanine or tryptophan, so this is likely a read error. CDR3 sequence (DNA): TGTGCCAGCAGCTCAGGTGGAGGGTCCGCGTATGGCTACACCCTC. This codes for CASSSGGGSAYGYTL. The genes are TRBV11-3 and TRBJ1-2; D is unclear. The CDR3 spans 15 residues. From germline, CDR1 is SGHNT and CDR2 YENEEA. Trimming removed 4 bases from V and 5 bases from J, with 17 bases in between.

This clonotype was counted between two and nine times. CDR3 DNA: TGTGCCAGTAGTGACCCGTCCGGGACATTATATGGCTACACCTTC. Translation gives CASSDPSGTLYGYTF. This chain connects TRBV19 to TRBJ1-2, with D perhaps matching TRBD1 (6 bases). The CDR3 runs to 15 residues. The V gene's germline CDR1 is LNHDA and CDR2 SQIVND (reference sequence). The V end lost 5 bases, the J end lost 5 bases, and 18 bases lay between the germline ends.

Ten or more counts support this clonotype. CDR3 nucleotides: TGTGCCAGCAGCCTAAGACAGGGTTACACTGAAGCTTTCTTT. Translation: CASSLRQGYTEAFF. The chain carries TRBV11-3 and TRBJ1-1; 7 bases align to TRBD1. V trimming: 5 bases; J trimming: 3 bases; junction bases outside the gene matches: 6. This CDR3 region has 14 residues. CDR1 and CDR2 (germline): SGHNT, YENEEA.

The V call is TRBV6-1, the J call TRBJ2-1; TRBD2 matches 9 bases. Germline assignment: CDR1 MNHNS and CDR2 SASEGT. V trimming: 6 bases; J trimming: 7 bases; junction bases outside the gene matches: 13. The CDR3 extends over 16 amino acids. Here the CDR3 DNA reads TGTGCCAGCAGAAAGATTAGCGGGAGCTTCACGAATGAGCAGTTCTTC. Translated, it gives CASRKISGSFTNEQFF.

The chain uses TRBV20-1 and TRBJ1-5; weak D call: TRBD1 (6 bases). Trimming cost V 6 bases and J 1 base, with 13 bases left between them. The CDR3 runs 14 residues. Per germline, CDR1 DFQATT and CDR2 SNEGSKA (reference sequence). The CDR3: CSATGGVSNQPQHF. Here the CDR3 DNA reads TGCAGTGCCACGGGGGGCGTGAGCAATCAGCCCCAGCATTTT.

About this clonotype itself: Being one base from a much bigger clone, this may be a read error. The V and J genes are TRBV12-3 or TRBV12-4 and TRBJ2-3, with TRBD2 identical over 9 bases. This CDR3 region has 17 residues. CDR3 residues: CAGSPAQRGAATDTQYF. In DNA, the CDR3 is TGTGCCGGCAGCCCCGCCCAGCGGGGGGCCGCCACAGATACGCAGTATTTT.